This is a list of T cell receptor beta chains from one sample in a study of blood T cells in healthy people across ages. Using its own MiXCR run on the 5' RACE reads, TCRdb lists one record per CDR3 protein. The sample shows about 1.4 million distinct CDR3 sequences, 59% of them seen only once. Sequenced: blood. The receptors stem from a young man in good health. CDR3s include the opening cysteine and the closing phenylalanine or tryptophan. Fields, in order: J gene, D gene, V gene, clone size, CDR3 DNA, CDR3 protein. D genes are given only for firm matches. Some rows mark clone size as missing; the rest say once, few, many or name a class of expanded clone.

TRBJ2-1 NA TRBV7-9 few TGTGCCAGCAGCCCGCCTCAAGGGGCCCGTTACAATGAGCAGTTCTTC CASSPPQGARYNEQFF
TRBJ2-5 TRBD1 TRBV27 few TGTGCCAGCAGTTCATGGACAGGGCGAATCAAGACCCAGTACTTC CASSSWTGRIKTQYF
TRBJ2-4 TRBD1 TRBV29-1 NA TGCAGCGCAAGAACCCCGGGACAGGGGGCTTACATTCAGTACTTC CSARTPGQGAYIQYF
TRBJ1-2 TRBD1 TRBV9 many TGTGCCAGCAGCGTAGGCGGGACAGGCACTTTTGGCTACACCTTC CASSVGGTGTFGYTF
TRBJ2-2 NA TRBV10-3 NA TGTGCCATCAGGATGTCCGGGGAGCTGTTTTTT CAIRMSGELFF
TRBJ1-1 TRBD1 TRBV14 NA TGTGCCAGCAGCCTAACAGGGGGCTCAGCTGGCACTGAAGCTTTCTTT CASSLTGGSAGTEAFF
TRBJ2-7 NA TRBV29-1 few TGCAGCGTTGACACGGCGGAGCCCTACGAGCAGTACTTC CSVDTAEPYEQYF
TRBJ2-1 NA TRBV20-1 NA TGCAGTGCTAGACGGGGGCGGGAGTTGAATGAGCAGTTCTTC CSARRGRELNEQFF
TRBJ1-1 NA TRBV29-1 many TGCAGCGTTGCGAGAATGAACACTGAAGCTTTCTTT CSVARMNTEAFF
TRBJ2-6 TRBD2 TRBV5-1 few TGCGCCAGCAGCCTAGACTTACTAGCGGGGACCTCTGGGGCCAACGTCCTGACTTTC CASSLDLLAGTSGANVLTF
TRBJ2-7 NA TRBV7-9 few TGTGCCAGCAGCTTAGAGGTCGGATCCTACGAGCAGTACTTC CASSLEVGSYEQYF
TRBJ1-2 NA TRBV10-3 few TGTGCCATCAGTGAGAACCCCACGGAAGATGGCTACACCTTC CAISENPTEDGYTF
TRBJ2-1 TRBD1 TRBV28 NA TGTGCCAGCAGTCACGAGTTCCGGGACAGAAAGAACAATGAGCAGTTCTTC CASSHEFRDRKNNEQFF
TRBJ2-7 NA TRBV11-2 NA TGTGCCAGCAGCTTAGTCTTTTCTCCCAGGGAAACTGGCTACGAGCAGTACTTC CASSLVFSPRETGYEQYF
TRBJ2-7 NA TRBV6-2/TRBV6-3 NA TGTGCCAGCAGCCCAACTCGCGGACCCGACGAGCAGTACTTC CASSPTRGPDEQYF
TRBJ2-4 NA TRBV29-1 NA TGCAGCGTTGCTCGGGGGCGCGCAGACATTCAGTACTTC CSVARGRADIQYF
TRBJ2-3 NA TRBV2 NA TGTGCCAGCAAGGAGACTAACGGGACCACAGATACGCAGTATTTT CASKETNGTTDTQYF
TRBJ2-7 NA TRBV10-3 NA TGTGCCACCACAGATAACTACGAGCAGTACTTC CATTDNYEQYF
TRBJ1-1 NA TRBV28 once TGTGCCAGCAGTTTATATCGGCCGGTAGCTTTCTTT CASSLYRPVAFF
TRBJ2-7 NA TRBV5-6 NA TGTGCCAGCAGCCTCCTCTTTTGGGCAGGGAGGATGAAGTCCTACGAGCAGTACTTC CASSLLFWAGRMKSYEQYF
TRBJ2-1 NA TRBV20-1 few TGCAGTGCGACTGCGGGTAACTCCTACAATGAGCAGTTCTTC CSATAGNSYNEQFF
TRBJ1-5 TRBD1 TRBV12-3/TRBV12-4 NA TGTGCCAGCAGCCGAACAGGGGGCGTTCAGCCCCAGCATTTT CASSRTGGVQPQHF
TRBJ2-1 NA TRBV14 NA TGTGCCAACAGCCAAACAGGACTCCTTTCCTACAATGAGCAGTTCTTC CANSQTGLLSYNEQFF
TRBJ2-7 TRBD1 TRBV3-1 NA TGTGCCAGCAGCCAAAGAGGGGGCCCCTACGAGCAGTACTTC CASSQRGGPYEQYF
TRBJ2-1 TRBD2 TRBV27 NA TGTGCCAGCCGCAGCGGGAGTGATAATGAGCAGTTCTTC CASRSGSDNEQFF
TRBJ2-1 TRBD2 TRBV12-3/TRBV12-4 NA TGTGCCAGCAGGGGACTAGCGGGAGCCAACCTAAACAATGAGCAGTTCTTC CASRGLAGANLNNEQFF
TRBJ1-2 TRBD1 TRBV6-5 few TGTGCCAGCAGTAAGGACAGGCCAATAGAAGGCTACACCTTC CASSKDRPIEGYTF
TRBJ1-2 NA TRBV27 few TGTGCCAGCAGTTTAATTTCAGGCTATGGCTACACCTTC CASSLISGYGYTF
TRBJ2-1 NA TRBV20-1 NA TGCAGTGCTAGTAGTAGAAGGGGCTACAATGAGCAGTTCTTC CSASSRRGYNEQFF
TRBJ2-2 TRBD1 TRBV5-1 NA TGCGCCAGCACACTGACAGGGGCCGCGAACACCGGGGAGCTGTTTTTT CASTLTGAANTGELFF
TRBJ2-3 NA TRBV24-1 NA TGTGCCACCAGTGATTTGCAATCTCCCACAGATACGCAGTATTTT CATSDLQSPTDTQYF
TRBJ2-2 TRBD2 TRBV4-2 NA TGTGCCAGCAGCCAAGAACTAGCGAGCACCGGGGAGCTGTTTTTT CASSQELASTGELFF
TRBJ1-5 TRBD1 TRBV6-2/TRBV6-3 NA TGTGCCAGCACCGACAGGGGGCTAAGCAATCAGCCCCAGCATTTT CASTDRGLSNQPQHF
TRBJ2-3 TRBD2 TRBV6-5 NA TGTGCCAGCCGGCAGGGAGGGGAGGATACGCAGTATTTT CASRQGGEDTQYF
TRBJ2-7 TRBD1 TRBV28 NA TGTGCCAGCAGCACAGGGGTAGTCTACGAGCAGTACTTC CASSTGVVYEQYF
TRBJ2-4 NA TRBV20-1 NA TGCAGTGCTAGAAAGGCGATAGAGCAGTACTTC CSARKAIEQYF
TRBJ2-2 TRBD1 TRBV5-1 NA TGCGCCAGCAGCCACCCGGCGAGGGACAGTTATACCGGGGAGCTGTTTTTT CASSHPARDSYTGELFF